This TCR beta chain came from a study of blood T cell repertoires in COVID-19. Study-wide background: The study drew acute and convalescent COVID-19 samples from the United States, Italy and Spain. T cells, B-cell-depleted T cells, or PBMCs provided the cDNA or gDNA that served as material.

In the study's own analysis: Researchers report that nucleated cell counts were estimated from reference gene primer amplification. Clones were sequenced by immunoSEQ multiplex PCR, and TCRdb holds only the in-frame ones, with some missing. D and trimming were read from the DNA, whereas the V and J calls and clone size are those reported in that table. Seen here are some 120,000 clones, approximately 82% observed once, and the top ten hold approximately 12%. Germline V gene data show CDR1 as SGHRS and CDR2 as YFSETQ. Unmatched junction bases numbered 7, after V lost 4 bases and J lost 5 bases. The CDR3 extends over 16 amino acids.

The sample consisted of peripheral blood. The source is a man between 60 and 75 years old with acute or convalescent COVID-19. The genes are TRBV5-1 and TRBJ2-2; 11 bases fit TRBD1. The CDR3 sequence is CASSPFGQGATGELFF. The CDR3 DNA reads TGCGCCAGCAGCCCCTTCGGACAGGGGGCAACCGGGGAGCTGTTTTTT. Filled out from reference TRBV5-1 and TRBJ2-2, the complete variable domain reads KAGVTQTPRYLIKTRGQQVTLSCSPISGHRSVSWYQQTPGQGLQFLFEYFSETQRNKGNFPGRFSGRQFSNSRSEMNVSTLELGDSALYLCASSPFGQGATGELFFGEGSRLTVL.